A single sample gave rise to the 19 T cell receptor beta chains below, sequenced in a study of breast tumors, draining lymph nodes, adjacent tissues. TCRdb re-analysed the multiplex PCR reads in MiXCR, keeping a single row per CDR3 protein. This sample has about 94,000 distinct CDR3 sequences, with roughly 29% found just once. Axillary draining lymph nodes of breast cancer patients supplied the node samples. The specimen was axillary lymph node tissue. These receptors all come from a female donor with breast cancer. Some clones in this sample may be carry-over from other donors' samples.

This clonotype was seen a few times. The chain recombines TRBV28 with TRBJ1-2; TRBD1 might be the D (6 bases). CDR1 and CDR2 from the germline V gene are MDHEN and SYDVKM. Trimming took 9 bases from V and 3 from J, leaving 20 bases between them. The CDR3 length is 15 residues. The CDR3 loop reads CASLHWTGTHYGYTF. The CDR3 bases are TGTGCCAGTCTCCACTGGACCGGGACACACTATGGCTACACCTTC.

There are many counts of this clonotype. V usage is TRBV3-1 and J usage is TRBJ2-3, with 13 nucleotides matching TRBD2. This CDR3 is built from 16 residues. Trimming removed 3 bases from V and 1 base from J; junction bases left unmatched: 1. The germline CDR1 and CDR2 sequences are LGHDT and YNNKEL (reference sequence). The CDR3 sequence: CASSHGTSGGTDTQYF. CDR3 DNA sequence: TGTGCCAGCAGCCATGGGACTAGCGGGGGCACAGATACGCAGTATTTT.

This clonotype was picked up many times. The chain joins TRBV20-1 to TRBJ1-2; D unresolved. The CDR3 has 12 residues. V was shortened by 1 base and J by 7 bases, with 10 bases between the two germline ends. Germline CDR1 reads DFQATT; CDR2 reads SNEGSKA (reference sequence). The CDR3 loop is CSARAQSGGYTF. The CDR3 bases are TGCAGTGCTAGAGCCCAATCGGGTGGCTACACCTTC.

This clonotype was found many times. The chain is built from TRBV12-3 or TRBV12-4 and TRBJ1-2; 7 bases are a match to TRBD1. The J segment lost 4 bases and the V segment lost 6 bases, leaving 8 bases of the junction unmatched. CDR3 length equals 14 residues. The CDR3 nucleotides read TGTGCCAGCAGCCGGGGACAGAGCGGCTATGGCTACACCTTC. Translation gives CASSRGQSGYGYTF.

This clonotype was seen ten or more times. The gene calls are TRBV14 and TRBJ2-3, with D possibly TRBD2 on 6 matching bases. Germline V gives CDR1 SGHDN, CDR2 FVKESK. CDR3 size: 18 residues. V dropped 1 base and J dropped 4 bases, with 21 bases sitting between them. The CDR3 is CASSQGKLRGRLSDTQYF. Written as DNA, the CDR3 is TGTGCCAGCAGCCAAGGGAAGTTGCGGGGCCGCCTCTCAGATACGCAGTATTTT.

This clonotype was observed at least ten times. The CDR3 bases are TGCAGCGTTGTTGGGCAGGGGGGCCAGTACTTC. Its protein product is CSVVGQGGQYF. The gene calls are TRBV29-1 and TRBJ2-4; TRBD1 might be the D (7 bases). The length of the CDR3 is 11 residues. Trimming cost V 4 bases and J 13 bases, with 14 bases left between them. CDR1 is SQVTM and CDR2 is ANQGSEA in the germline V gene.

In its sample, this clonotype was seen many times. A read error is possible here, since a much larger clone lies one base away. This rearrangement joins TRBV20-1 to TRBJ1-3; D may be TRBD1 (6 bases). Between the trimmed V and J ends, which lost 5 bases and 6 bases, there was a span of 20 bases. Germline V gene data show CDR1 as DFQATT and CDR2 as SNEGSKA (reference sequence). The CDR3 length is 15 residues. The DNA of the CDR3 is TGCAGTGCTTTCATAACCGGGACAACGGCAAACACCATATATTTT. Protein sequence: CSAFITGTTANTIYF.

This clonotype was counted at least ten times. The gene calls are TRBV7-3 and TRBJ2-7, with 8 bases matching TRBD1. The CDR3 spans 15 residues. V shed 5 bases, J shed 4 bases, and the junction held 10 bases outside the gene matches. Germline V gene data show CDR1 as SGHTA and CDR2 as FQGTGA. The chain's CDR3 is CASSPQQGAGYEQYF. The CDR3 DNA reads as TGTGCCAGCAGCCCACAGCAGGGGGCTGGATACGAGCAGTACTTC.

This clonotype was counted many times. This chain uses TRBV29-1 with TRBJ2-7; weak D call: TRBD2 (5 bases). V was cut by 7 bases and J by 5 bases, with 9 bases left in between. Germline lookup yields CDR1 SQVTM and CDR2 ANQGSEA. There are 10 residues in the CDR3. The DNA of the CDR3 is TGCAGCGCTGCCGGGGACGAGCAGTACTTC. This sequence encodes CSAAGDEQYF.

This clonotype was detected ten times or more. This sequence joins TRBV16 and TRBJ1-2; D uncertain. V was cut by 0 bases and J by 4 bases, with 6 bases left in between. Germline CDR1 is KGHSY and CDR2 is FQNENV. This CDR3 is 13 amino acids long. DNA for the CDR3: TGTGCCAGCAGCCAATCCCCGCGCTATGGCTACACCTTC. Translating it yields CASSQSPRYGYTF.

Ten or more counts support this clonotype. The chain carries TRBV19 and TRBJ2-2; 8 positions match TRBD2. J gave up 1 base and V 4 bases, and 5 bases lay outside the gene matches. CDR3 size: 16 residues. Germline V lookup: CDR1 LNHDA, CDR2 SQIVND (reference sequence). In nucleotides, the CDR3 is TGTGCCAGTAGTACATGGGCGGGAGGGAACACCGGGGAGCTGTTTTTT. This sequence encodes CASSTWAGGNTGELFF.

Notes on this clonotype: A much more abundant neighbour one base away suggests this may be a read error. Given the absence of the conserved phenylalanine or tryptophan at the CDR3 end, a read error is likely. The V and J genes are TRBV28 and TRBJ2-7, with D tentatively TRBD1 (6 bases). The length of the CDR3 is 16 residues. V lost 3 bases and J 0 bases, leaving 15 bases between the germline ends. The germline V gene encodes CDR1 MDHEN and CDR2 SYDVKM. Written as DNA, the CDR3 is TGTGCCAGCAGTTTCCCGGCCGGGACATTCTCCTACGAGCAGTACCTC. Translation gives CASSFPAGTFSYEQYL.

Details on this clonotype: A clone one base away is much larger, so this may be a read error. The chain carries TRBV6-2 or TRBV6-3 and TRBJ2-7; no clear D. Trimming took 6 bases from V and 9 from J, leaving 12 bases between them. The CDR3 extends over 11 amino acids. The germline V gene encodes CDR1 MNHEY and CDR2 SVGEGT. The CDR3 is CASRPVEVQYF. In nucleotides, the CDR3 is TGTGCCAGCAGACCGGTGGAAGTGCAGTACTTC.

This chain links TRBV7-8 with TRBJ2-7, with TRBD2 as a possible D gene (5 bases). Germline V CDR1 and CDR2: SGHVS, FQNEAQ. Trimming took off 1 base at V and 6 bases at J, with 16 bases between the two ends. This CDR3 region has 15 residues. The CDR3 DNA reads as TGTGCCAGCAGCTTAGAGTGGCAGACTAATCCCGAGCAGTACTTC. Translating gives CASSLEWQTNPEQYF.

This clonotype has ten or more counts. The chain employs TRBV5-1 and TRBJ2-7, with D possibly matching TRBD2 (6 bases). V lost 5 bases, J lost 2 bases, and 14 bases lay in between. Germline CDR1 and CDR2: SGHRS and YFSETQ. This CDR3 is built from 14 residues. CDR3 in amino acids: CASRGGTGTYEQYF. For the CDR3, the DNA is TGCGCCAGCAGGGGGGGTACTGGAACCTACGAGCAGTACTTC.

This clonotype was picked up one time. A much larger clone is a single base away; this may be a read error. The chain combines TRBV28 with TRBJ2-3; D possibly corresponds to TRBD1 (5 bases). The CDR3 loop spans 17 amino acids. The V and J ends lost 6 bases and 1 base respectively, with 20 bases between them. Germline CDR1 MDHEN, CDR2 SYDVKM. CDR3 in amino acids: CASSPSSRAWGTDTQYF. Here the CDR3 DNA reads TGTGCCAGCAGCCCCTCGAGCAGGGCGTGGGGCACAGATACGCAGTATTTT.

This clonotype was seen repeatedly, ten times or more. This chain joins TRBV19 and TRBJ2-7, with TRBD2 matching 8 bases. This CDR3 is built from 15 residues. V lost 3 bases, J lost 6 bases, and 10 bases stayed unmatched. Germline V gene lookup returns CDR1 LNHDA and CDR2 SQIVND (reference sequence). The CDR3: CASSISSGIRTEQYF. The CDR3 DNA follows: TGTGCCAGTAGTATCAGTAGCGGGATCAGGACCGAGCAGTACTTC.

This rearrangement joins TRBV5-4 to TRBJ1-1; possible D gene TRBD1, 5 bases. Trimming took off 4 bases at V and 5 bases at J, with 12 bases between the two ends. The CDR3 is made up of 13 amino acids. CDR1 SGHNT and CDR2 YYREEE come from the germline V gene (reference sequence). CDR3 residues: CASSRPRETEAFF. The CDR3 DNA sequence: TGTGCCAGCAGCAGACCCAGGGAAACTGAAGCTTTCTTT.

V gene TRBV7-2 combines with J gene TRBJ2-7; the D gene is possibly TRBD2 (5 bases). V was cut by 6 bases and J by 3 bases, with 9 bases left in between. Per germline, CDR1 SGHTA and CDR2 FQGNSA. The CDR3 totals 12 residues. This CDR3 is CASRFGLYEQYF. DNA for the CDR3: TGTGCCAGCAGATTCGGACTCTACGAGCAGTACTTC.